The text below deals with one T cell receptor (beta chain). Its target antigen remains unknown. Base qualities are missing; no much larger clone stands one base away. The High Capacity cDNA Reverse Transcription Kit was used to reverse transcribe all of the isolated RNA, meaning that expressed TCRB transcripts were what got sequenced. Deep immunoSEQ sequencing was performed on naive, central memory and regulatory T cell samples, with an average of roughly 3.3 million total reads per sample. Sorted cells were lysed in RLT buffer, and RNA was extracted using DNase-treated RNeasy Micro or Mini kits according to cell number. To prevent cross-contamination, each cell subset was processed individually, whereas patient and healthy donor samples were processed jointly. The immunoSEQ multiplex PCR was used to amplify TCRB sequences from cDNA, yielding 87-bp fragments that span the CDR3 region. The amplicons were sequenced using the Illumina HiSeq platform. As for the original processing: PCR bias was computationally corrected using synthetic template baselines, reads within Hamming distance 2 were collapsed, and singletons that could not be merged were discarded. By aligning reads against IMGT, V, D and J genes, CDR3 length, and insertions or deletions at six rearrangement sites were assigned. Clonotype counts were normalized to sorted cell number within each subset before computing true diversity and Gini coefficients with the tcR R package. The overlap coefficient, calculated on TCRB nucleotide sequences, was used to measure repertoire sharing. Out-of-frame TCRB sequences from naive cells were analyzed to stand in for the pre-selection repertoire. TCRdb took over this immuneACCESS table, retaining in-frame rearrangements with V and J assigned. Such tables are incomplete; in checked studies, under half of the missing clones stem from an unresolved V gene, and the remainder is unexplained. V, J and clone size reflect that table, while D and trimming were determined from the DNA. The sample records over 350,000 clones, roughly 15% of which are singletons. Under 0.02% of the sample lies in the top ten.

CDR1 and CDR2 (SGHRS, YFSETQ) derive from the germline V gene. Cut back by 1 base and 4 bases, the V and J ends lie 7 bases apart. The CDR3, cysteine through phenylalanine, is 13 amino acids long. Just the 39-base CDR3 DNA is kept, in frame starting at base 1. This sample was taken from a study of beta chain features in type 1 diabetes (dated by TCRdb to 2016 to 2019). Background on the whole study: No differences in mean age, gender distribution, total cell number or subset yield were found between patients and healthy donors. Regulatory and stem cell-like memory subsets were isolated from only 8 patients and roughly eight healthy donors, whereas naive and central memory subsets came from all 30 or so donors. In the study, recently diagnosed type 1 diabetes patients and matched healthy donors were compared on the TCRB repertoires of their sorted circulating CD4+ T cell subsets. Across all samples, fewer than 110,000,000 sorted cells were examined, and cell number per subset correlated strongly with RNA yield.

Paper-wide results and their limitations: Naive, central memory and regulatory TCRB repertoires appeared to be more similar among patients than among healthy donors. Because the HLA sub-analyses included only small numbers of individuals, any influence of HLA type on TCRB rearrangement was left unresolved. PCR might favor shorter templates, but patient and control samples were amplified and corrected together, so any skew would affect both groups equally. Type 1 diabetes patients showed a moderate but significant shortening of TCRB CDR3 length in all four CD4+ subsets. At VDJ recombination sites, type 1 diabetes patients had fewer insertions and more deleted nucleotides, which implies abnormalities in thymic rearrangement. Because cDNA rather than genomic DNA was sequenced, highly expressing activated cells could have been over-represented, although no difference in activation and CD3 levels was found between groups.

A single peripheral blood draw of approximately 120 mL on average was collected from each donor into heparinised tubes. Naive, central memory, regulatory and stem cell-like memory CD4+ T cells were sorted on a BD FACSAria II using a panel including CD45RO, CCR7, CD25, CD127, CD95 and CD27. Purity was above 95% for every sorted population. Right away, PBMCs were isolated by Lymphoprep density gradient centrifugation and were stained directly, with no culture step. So that batch effects would be minimized, each experiment stained and sorted samples in pairs, pairing one healthy donor with one patient.

This TCR derives from a woman aged 18-29 years in good health. Sequencing used naive CD4+ T cells from blood. Taken with the paper, the label for cell subset or site translates to: true naive CD4+ T cells. Recombination connected TRBV5-1 to TRBJ2-3; TRBD2 could be the D gene, as 6 bases match. CDR3 reads: CASSLTGADTQYF. The DNA reads as follows: TGCGCCAGCAGCTTGACGGGGGCAGATACGCAGTATTTT.